One sample yielded the 8 T cell receptor beta chains listed below, sequenced in a study of blood T cells in healthy people across ages. Through a sample-barcoded 5' primer and a J-beta primer mix, a second PCR was run for roughly 7 to 12 cycles. One entry per CDR3 protein results from TCRdb running MiXCR on the 5' RACE reads. The sample holds approximately 1.5 million distinct CDR3 sequences, about 31% seen once. The specimen sequenced was blood. The receptors derive from a woman in her twenties or thirties in good health.

In the case of this clonotype: This could be a read error, since a much larger clone is one nucleotide away. The conserved phenylalanine or tryptophan is not found at the CDR3 terminus, so this likely reflects a read error. The chain couples TRBV29-1 to TRBJ2-7; D remains unclear. This CDR3 has 13 amino acids. Deletions cut 5 bases from V and 2 bases from J, with 13 bases between. Germline CDR1 is SQVTM and CDR2 is ANQGSEA. CDR3 DNA: TGCAGCGTTTCATCGTCCAGGACCTACGAGCAGTACATC. This codes for CSVSSSRTYEQYI.

This clonotype was seen at least ten times. The genes are TRBV29-1 and TRBJ2-7, with D tentatively TRBD2 (6 bases). V lost 4 bases and J 0 bases, leaving 13 bases between the germline ends. The germline CDR1 and CDR2 sequences are SQVTM and ANQGSEA. The CDR3 totals 14 residues. The CDR3 coding sequence is TGCAGCGTTGTTGCGGGGCTTTCCTCCTACGAGCAGTACTTC. The encoded protein is CSVVAGLSSYEQYF.

This clonotype came up a few times. The V gene is TRBV20-1, the J gene TRBJ2-3; 8 nucleotides agree with TRBD1. The CDR3 spans 15 residues. From germline, CDR1 is DFQATT and CDR2 SNEGSKA (reference sequence). With 5 bases clipped from V and 7 bases from J, the junction kept 14 bases outside the gene matches. The CDR3 coding sequence is TGCAGTGCTCTACAGTCAGGACAGGGTGAAAATACGCAGTATTTT. Amino acid sequence: CSALQSGQGENTQYF.

This sequence joins TRBV30 and TRBJ1-1, with D hard to call. The ends were cut back, 5 bases at V and 1 base at J, with 20 bases in the middle. CDR3 length equals 16 residues. The germline V gene encodes CDR1 GTSNPN and CDR2 SVGIG (reference sequence). The CDR3 DNA sequence: TGTGCCTGGTGCCGGGATACGGTCCGGACGAACACTGAAGCTTTCTTT. Translated, it gives CAWCRDTVRTNTEAFF.

This clonotype was seen more than once but under ten times. Here the CDR3 DNA reads TGCGCCAGCAGTCCCCAACTAGCGGGAGAGTACAATGAGCAGTTCTTC. Translation: CASSPQLAGEYNEQFF. The rearrangement links TRBV4-1 to TRBJ2-1; 11 bases fit TRBD2. Germline lookup yields CDR1 MGHRA and CDR2 YSYEKL. This CDR3 contains 16 residues. V trimming: 6 bases; J trimming: 4 bases; junction bases outside the gene matches: 8.

The chain employs TRBV10-3 and TRBJ2-7, with D tentatively TRBD1 (5 bases). The V and J ends lost 3 bases and 2 bases respectively, with 8 bases between them. The germline V gene encodes CDR1 ENHRY and CDR2 SYGVKD. The CDR3 is 13 amino acids. CDR3 DNA sequence: TGTGCCATCAGTGACGACAGTACCTACGAGCAGTACTTC. Its translation is CAISDDSTYEQYF.

This clonotype showed up just once. The chain is built from TRBV12-3 or TRBV12-4 and TRBJ2-1; TRBD1 matches at 11 bases. CDR3 size: 14 residues. Trimming at V came to 8 bases and at J to 3 bases, leaving 3 bases not matched to a gene. CDR3 loop: CASAGTGGYNEQFF. DNA of the CDR3: TGTGCCAGCGCCGGGACAGGGGGCTACAATGAGCAGTTCTTC.

The V call is TRBV11-2, the J call TRBJ2-5; a weak D match, TRBD2 (7 bases). The J call may be mistaken, given a closer DNA end match to TRBJ2-7. The CDR3 length is 14 residues. From germline, CDR1 is SGHAT and CDR2 FQNNGV. CDR3 DNA: TGTGCCAGCAGCCCAGCGGGGACATACGACGAGCAGTACTTC. This encodes CASSPAGTYDEQYF.